This T cell receptor beta chain originates from a study of response to subunit inactivated influenza vaccine. Study outcomes and limitations: After each seasonal influenza vaccination, few new T cells are recruited, the authors suggested.

MiXCR was run by TCRdb on the RT-PCR reads, yielding one entry per CDR3 protein. The table includes around 540,000 distinct CDR3 sequences, 12% detected once. V was cut by 4 bases and J by 5 bases, with 9 bases left in between. CDR1 is ENHRY and CDR2 is SYGVKD in the germline V gene. The CDR3 runs 14 residues. In regard to this clonotype: Its specificity is not known.

Here the sequenced sample was PBMCs from blood, taken on the day of vaccination. This TCR was sampled from a man in his fifties who received an inactivated influenza vaccine. The gene calls are TRBV10-3 and TRBJ1-6, with D hard to call. DNA of the CDR3: TGTGCCATCAGTGCCGGCGGAGATAATTCACCCCTCCACTTT. This sequence encodes CAISAGGDNSPLHF.